This is a list of T cell receptor beta chains from one sample in a study of identical twins. In TCRdb, the 5' RACE reads were re-called with MiXCR into one record per CDR3 protein. The repertoire holds around 340,000 distinct CDR3 sequences, around 9.7% seen once, with 8% to 9.5% in the top ten. The sample was naive T cells sorted from blood. The receptors stem from a woman aged 45-60 years in good health. Both conserved end residues are part of each CDR3. D genes are given only for firm matches. Clone size is not always given. Where it is, it says once, few, many or a class for expanded clones.

>few|.|TRBV7-9|TRBJ1-2
TGTGCCAGCAGCTTAGACCTCACCAGGGGCTTGGGTGGCTACACCTTC
CASSLDLTRGLGGYTF
>few|.|TRBV12-3/TRBV12-4|TRBJ2-1
TGTGCCAGCAGTTTAGATACCAGTTACAATGAGCAGTTCTTC
CASSLDTSYNEQFF
>.|.|TRBV11-2|TRBJ2-1
TGTGCCAGCAGCCTCGGCCTTCGGCAGTTCTTC
CASSLGLRQFF
>.|TRBD1|TRBV20-1|TRBJ1-5
TGCAGTGCTATACAGGGGGCTTCAGGTCAGCCCCAGCATTTT
CSAIQGASGQPQHF
>few|.|TRBV9|TRBJ2-1
TGTGCCAGCAGCGTATCGGGGAGTGAGCAGTTCTTC
CASSVSGSEQFF
>few|.|TRBV5-6|TRBJ1-5
TGTGCCAGCAGCCCCTGGGGCAGACCCCAGCATTTT
CASSPWGRPQHF
>few|TRBD1|TRBV20-1|TRBJ1-1
TGCAGTGCTAGAGCCGGGACAGGATTCACTGAAGCTTTCTTT
CSARAGTGFTEAFF
>.|TRBD2|TRBV5-1|TRBJ2-7
TGCGCCAGCAGACTCGGACTAGCGGGAGGCACCTACGAGCAGTACTTC
CASRLGLAGGTYEQYF
>few|.|TRBV4-2|TRBJ2-5
TGTGCCAGCAGCATTAAAAGGGACACCGAGACCCAGTACTTC
CASSIKRDTETQYF
>many|TRBD2|TRBV10-3|TRBJ2-7
TGTGCCATCAGCGAAACACTAGCGGGCCAGTACTTC
CAISETLAGQYF
>few|.|TRBV24-1|TRBJ2-5
TGTGCCACCCGAGGACGGATACAAGAGACCCAGTACTTC
CATRGRIQETQYF
>few|.|TRBV20-1|TRBJ2-1
TGCAGTGCTGCGTCATATGGGGTACCCCAGTTCTTC
CSAASYGVPQFF
>few|TRBD2|TRBV13|TRBJ2-1
TGTGCCAGCAGCGCCCAAGGAGCGGGAGATTTCAATGAGCAGTTCTTC
CASSAQGAGDFNEQFF
>.|.|TRBV10-1|TRBJ2-5
TGCGCCAGCAGTGAGTTAGGGCTCCAAGAGACCCAGTACTTC
CASSELGLQETQYF
>.|TRBD1|TRBV11-2|TRBJ2-5
TGTGCCAGCAGCTTAGATGGCCAGGGGGTTGGGGAGACCCAGTACTTC
CASSLDGQGVGETQYF
>many|.|TRBV5-1|TRBJ2-2
TGCGCCAGCAGCTTGTTAGGCCTCACCGGGGAGCTGTTTTTT
CASSLLGLTGELFF
>few|.|TRBV25-1|TRBJ2-1
TGTGCCAGCAGGGGAGGACGGTACAATGAGCAGTTCTTC
CASRGGRYNEQFF
>many|.|TRBV12-3/TRBV12-4|TRBJ1-2
TGTGCCAGCAGTTTAGGCAGGGAGGATGGCTACACCTTC
CASSLGREDGYTF
>few|.|TRBV9|TRBJ2-7
TGTGCCAGCAGCGTAGGGTCGGGAGTGATGCGTGAGCAGTACTTC
CASSVGSGVMREQYF
>few|.|TRBV4-1|TRBJ2-2
TGCGCCAGCAGCCCTGAAAACACCGGGGAGCTGTTTTTT
CASSPENTGELFF
>many|.|TRBV5-1|TRBJ1-4
TGCGCCAGCAGCTTGCGGACAGCGGAGAATGAAAAACTGTTTTTT
CASSLRTAENEKLFF
>many|TRBD1|TRBV4-1|TRBJ1-1
TGCGCCAGCAGCCAAGTGGGACAGGGAATATCGGCTTTCTTT
CASSQVGQGISAFF
>few|.|TRBV5-1|TRBJ1-1
TGCGCCAGCAGCTTGGAGGCGCAGGTGAACACTGAAGCTTTCTTT
CASSLEAQVNTEAFF
>few|TRBD2|TRBV5-6|TRBJ2-4
TGTGCCAGCAGCTTGGGAGGATCGGGTTTTCGACTAGCGAAGGAGTACTTC
CASSLGGSGFRLAKEYF
>few|.|TRBV10-1|TRBJ2-3
TGCGCCAGCAGTGGCTCCAGCTTTGGCACAGATACGCAGTATTTT
CASSGSSFGTDTQYF
>few|.|TRBV12-3/TRBV12-4|TRBJ2-6
TGTGCCAGCAGGAACAGTGAGAGCTCTGGGGCCAACGTCCTGACTTTC
CASRNSESSGANVLTF
>.|.|TRBV12-3/TRBV12-4|TRBJ2-1
TGTGCCAGCAGAGGACTTTCAAATGAGCAGTTCTTC
CASRGLSNEQFF
>many|.|TRBV29-1|TRBJ1-1
TGCAGCGTTGTTAGGGGGACTGAAGCTTTCTTT
CSVVRGTEAFF
>few|TRBD2|TRBV7-8|TRBJ2-2
TGTGCCAGCAGCTTAAGGCCGGCGGGAGCGAACACCGGGGAGCTGTTTTTT
CASSLRPAGANTGELFF
>few|TRBD1|TRBV9|TRBJ2-2
TGTGCCAGCGACCGAACAGGGGGCGGCACCGGGGAGCTGTTTTTT
CASDRTGGGTGELFF
>.|.|TRBV10-3|TRBJ2-7
TGTGCCATTAGACTGATGTCAGGTTACGAGCAGTACTTC
CAIRLMSGYEQYF
>many|.|TRBV10-3|TRBJ1-3
TGTGCCATCAGTGAGTCGCTCTACTCTGGAAACACCATATATTTT
CAISESLYSGNTIYF
>many|TRBD2|TRBV20-1|TRBJ2-3
TGCAGTGCTAGTGGGGGGGAACATAGCACAGATACGCAGTATTTT
CSASGGEHSTDTQYF
>.|.|TRBV11-2|TRBJ2-1
TGTGCCAGCAGCACCCCGGACAGTCCAACATACAATGAGCAGTTCTTC
CASSTPDSPTYNEQFF
>few|.|TRBV7-9|TRBJ1-1
TGTGCCAGCCGGCGGGACCGTGAAGCTTTCTTT
CASRRDREAFF
>many|.|TRBV9|TRBJ1-2
TGTGCCAGCAGCCCACGGACAGCTTCTAACTATGGCTACACCTTC
CASSPRTASNYGYTF
>.|.|TRBV6-2/TRBV6-3|TRBJ2-7
TGTGCCAGCTGTTACCCTACGGGACATGTGGGTGACGAGCAGTACTTC
CASCYPTGHVGDEQYF
>.|.|TRBV20-1|TRBJ2-1
TGCAGTGCTAGAGGTTGGTGGCTAGCGATGGACTCCTACAATGAGCAGTTCTTC
CSARGWWLAMDSYNEQFF
>few|.|TRBV2|TRBJ1-6
TGTGCCAGCAGTGAAGCCACCGGGGCCAATTCACCCCTCCACTTT
CASSEATGANSPLHF
>once|TRBD2|TRBV15|TRBJ2-1
TGTGCCACCAGCGACCGACGACTAGCGGGAGTTAATGAGCAGTTCTTC
CATSDRRLAGVNEQFF
>few|.|TRBV18|TRBJ2-3
TGTGCCAGCTCACCACCGGGTGGTAGGGTCACAGATACGCAGTATTTT
CASSPPGGRVTDTQYF
>many|.|TRBV7-8|TRBJ2-7
TGTGCCAGCAGCTTATCGGTAGGAACCTACGAGCAGTACTTC
CASSLSVGTYEQYF
>.|.|TRBV5-1|TRBJ2-3
TGCGCCAGCAGCCGCACTATAACAGATACGCAGTATTTT
CASSRTITDTQYF